Presented here are 5 T cell receptor beta chains from one specimen sequenced in a study of blood T cell repertoires in COVID-19. Sequencing used immunoSEQ multiplex PCR; TCRdb keeps in-frame clones, though not all of them. The sample shows approximately 88,000 clones, over 70% of them seen only once. The sample was peripheral blood. The receptors stem from a man in his forties or fifties who had recovered from COVID-19.

This clone showed up just a few times. The genes are TRBV5-1 and TRBJ1-2; D remains unclear. The CDR3 length is 13 residues. Germline CDR1 reads SGHRS; CDR2 reads YFSETQ. V lost 4 bases, J lost 3 bases, and 10 bases lay in between. The CDR3 loop reads CASSTDGDYGYTF. For the CDR3, the DNA is TGCGCCAGCAGCACAGACGGGGACTATGGCTACACCTTC.

The chain links TRBV6-6 to TRBJ2-7; D is perhaps TRBD1 (6 bases). Trimming left V 0 bases short and J 5 bases short, with 14 bases between. This CDR3 spans 15 amino acids. Germline V gene sequence: CDR1 MNHNY, CDR2 SVGAGI (reference sequence). CDR3 in amino acids: CASSYSIQGNHEQYF. The CDR3 DNA reads as TGTGCCAGCAGTTACTCGATACAGGGCAACCACGAGCAGTACTTC.

The chain is built from TRBV7-9 and TRBJ1-4, with D maybe TRBD1 (6 bases). The CDR3 sequence is 14 residues long. The ends were cut back, 6 bases at V and 4 bases at J, with 12 bases in the middle. Germline CDR1 and CDR2: SEHNR and FQNEAQ (reference sequence). The CDR3 loop reads CASSQGQNNEKLFF. For the CDR3, the DNA is TGTGCCAGCAGTCAGGGGCAGAATAATGAAAAACTGTTTTTT.

The chain links TRBV9 to TRBJ1-2; D not certain. The V gene lost 0 bases and the J gene lost 7 bases, with 19 bases spanning the gap. This CDR3 has 16 residues. Germline values: CDR1 SGDLS, CDR2 YYNGEE. The CDR3 reads CASSVGHAGAGGGYTF. Written as DNA, the CDR3 is TGTGCCAGCAGCGTAGGCCACGCGGGCGCGGGCGGTGGCTACACCTTC.

This rearrangement joins TRBV11-2 to TRBJ1-2; no reliable D call. The germline gives CDR1 SGHAT, CDR2 FQNNGV. There are 13 residues in the CDR3. V lost 4 bases to trimming and J lost 2 bases, with 8 bases between them. CDR3 nucleotides: TGTGCCAGCAGCTCGACACAGAACTATGGCTACACCTTC. Amino acids: CASSSTQNYGYTF.